The 2 T cell receptor beta chains listed next were all sequenced from one sample in a study of control samples from healthy donors and cancer patients. The data were produced by immunoSEQ multiplex PCR, yet TCRdb's version contains in-frame clones alone and is incomplete. The sample has about 120,000 clones; roughly 92% are singletons. Sequenced: blood. The receptors here all came from a woman between 18 and 29 years old in good health.

J is TRBJ2-3 and V is TRBV5-1; no clear D gene. Trimming stripped 0 bases from V and 2 bases from J, with 7 bases between. Germline-derived CDR1 and CDR2 are SGHRS and YFSETQ. The CDR3 is made up of 14 amino acids. DNA for the CDR3: TGCGCCAGCAGCTTGGACAGCCCCACAGATACGCAGTATTTT. It is translated as CASSLDSPTDTQYF.

V is TRBV6-2 or TRBV6-3 and J is TRBJ2-1; TRBD2 matches at 7 bases. The CDR3 totals 17 residues. Trimming took 0 bases from V and 7 from J; bases not matched to a gene: 12. CDR1 MNHEY and CDR2 SVGEGT come from the germline V gene. CDR3 amino acids: CASSYSRLAVHRNEQFF. CDR3 nucleotides: TGTGCCAGCAGTTACTCGAGGCTAGCGGTACACCGGAATGAGCAGTTCTTC.